A selection of T cell receptor beta chains follows, all from one sample in a study of identical twins. TCRdb fed the 5' RACE reads into MiXCR, producing one record per CDR3 protein. There are approximately 1.8 million distinct CDR3 sequences in the sample; about 32% occur only once, and over 0.25% lies in the top ten. What was sequenced was cord blood. Receptor source: a newborn girl in good health. Both conserved end residues are trimmed from each CDR3.

j_call v_call cdr3_aa
TRBJ2-7 TRBV24-1 ATSDTRDTYEQY
TRBJ1-2 TRBV7-2 ASTRTGRDGYT
TRBJ1-5 TRBV20-1 SAKTGINQPQH
TRBJ2-1 TRBV27 ASSTLPLLSYNEQF
TRBJ1-5 TRBV6-6 ASNRGDSNQPQH
TRBJ1-2 TRBV5-1 ASSLELTGYGYT
TRBJ2-3 TRBV6-5 ASREDRGGTDTQY
TRBJ2-7 TRBV10-3 AISESGREIYEQY
. TRBV20-1 SAREQSSYNEQY
TRBJ2-7 TRBV20-1 SARDRRTGSYEQY
TRBJ1-4 TRBV4-1 ASSHTLTGVDEKLF
TRBJ2-7 TRBV2 ASSSGLAVSYEQY
TRBJ2-5 TRBV5-1 ASSWEGQTQY
TRBJ1-2 TRBV2 ASRPGQGGYGYT
TRBJ1-1 TRBV4-1 ASSQVIGTGLAF
TRBJ2-7 TRBV20-1 SASRELSQQY
TRBJ2-3 TRBV6-2/TRBV6-3 ASSSYFLARSSTDTQY
TRBJ1-6 TRBV20-1 SARPRTGDTHYNSPPH
TRBJ2-5 TRBV20-1 SARPSGRGIEQY
TRBJ1-5 TRBV20-1 SARDPTGPPSNQPQH
TRBJ2-1 TRBV5-1 ASSLYLAGSYNEQF
. TRBV5-6 ASSLVSAGGYEQY
TRBJ2-6 TRBV6-1 ATRKIAGVNSGANVLT
TRBJ2-5 TRBV20-1 SANGLAGETQY
TRBJ1-2 TRBV10-1 ASNRVADGYT
TRBJ2-1 TRBV10-2 ASSTPSGRRF
TRBJ2-3 TRBV11-2 GSSFFLPPSTDTQY
TRBJ2-5 TRBV30 ACPLEFQETQY
TRBJ2-5 TRBV21-1 ASIGGKETQY
TRBJ2-5 TRBV6-6 AGSYYPTLSSYNEQY
TRBJ1-2 TRBV28 ASSFGTGYT
TRBJ1-5 TRBV20-1 SARDSRRGEQPQH
TRBJ1-2 TRBV7-2 ASSFPGQGGSYGYT
TRBJ1-1 TRBV7-8 ASSFHRVELWDTEAF
TRBJ2-7 TRBV20-1 SAKLAGSYEQY
TRBJ2-2 TRBV4-1 ASNRGLADGELF
TRBJ2-3 TRBV28 ASSFPRGLYTDTQY
TRBJ1-2 TRBV20-1 SAHERTAYPPNYGYT
TRBJ1-4 TRBV20-1 SAGRMRAEKLF
TRBJ2-1 TRBV12-5 ASGRRGAFSYNEQF
TRBJ2-1 TRBV11-2 ASSRQGLAGTNNEQF
TRBJ2-1 TRBV20-1 SASRRGVYNEQF
TRBJ2-3 TRBV5-4 ASTRRDFSASTDTQY
TRBJ2-7 TRBV29-1 SVEGRRHEQY
TRBJ2-1 TRBV10-3 AISAETSDLGTQF
TRBJ2-1 TRBV24-1 ATSDFRSVFNEQF
TRBJ2-4 TRBV4-1 ASSQDPVRHIQY
TRBJ2-3 TRBV6-1 ASTASGPFSTDTQY
TRBJ2-3 TRBV6-1 ASSELSGLTSDTQY
. TRBV7-9 ASSLAGFNIQY
TRBJ1-1 TRBV11-2 ASSFLTGRNTEAF
TRBJ2-7 TRBV20-1 SARGTGDEQY
TRBJ1-1 TRBV7-9 ASRSQGVEAEAF